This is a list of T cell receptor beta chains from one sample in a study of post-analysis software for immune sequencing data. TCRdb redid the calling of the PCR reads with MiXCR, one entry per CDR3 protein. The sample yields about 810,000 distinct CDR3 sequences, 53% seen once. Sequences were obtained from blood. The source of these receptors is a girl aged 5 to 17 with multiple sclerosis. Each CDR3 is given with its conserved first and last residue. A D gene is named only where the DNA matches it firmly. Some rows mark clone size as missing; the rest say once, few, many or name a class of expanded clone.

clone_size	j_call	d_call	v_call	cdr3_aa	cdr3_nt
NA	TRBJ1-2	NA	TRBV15	CATSRDKRSVYGYTF	TGTGCCACCAGCAGAGATAAGAGGTCCGTCTATGGCTACACCTTC
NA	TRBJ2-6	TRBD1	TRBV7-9	CASSSRGGAPSGANVLTF	TGTGCCAGCAGCTCTAGAGGGGGCGCCCCGTCTGGGGCCAACGTCCTGACTTTC
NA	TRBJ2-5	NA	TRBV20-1	CSARDSLAPQYF	TGCAGTGCTAGAGATAGCCTAGCCCCCCAGTACTTC
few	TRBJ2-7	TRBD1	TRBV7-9	CASSLFRPTGVYEQYF	TGTGCCAGCAGCTTATTCCGTCCGACAGGGGTCTACGAGCAGTACTTC
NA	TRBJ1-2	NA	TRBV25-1	CASSDNWSYGYTF	TGTGCCAGCAGTGATAACTGGAGCTATGGCTACACCTTC
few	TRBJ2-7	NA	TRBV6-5	CASSSPGQSSSYEQYF	TGTGCCAGCAGTTCCCCCGGACAGAGTAGCTCCTACGAGCAGTACTTC
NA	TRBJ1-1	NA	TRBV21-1	CASSKPLHTWGTMNTEAFF	TGCGCCAGCAGCAAACCACTACATACCTGGGGAACCATGAACACTGAAGCTTTCTTT
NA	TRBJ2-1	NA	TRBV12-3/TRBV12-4	CASSQGVNEQFF	TGTGCCAGCAGTCAAGGAGTCAATGAGCAGTTCTTC
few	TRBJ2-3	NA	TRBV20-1	CSAPLREKADTQYF	TGCAGTGCTCCCCTGAGGGAGAAAGCAGATACGCAGTATTTT
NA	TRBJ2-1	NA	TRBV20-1	CSGAGVAYNEQFF	TGCAGTGGGGCCGGAGTGGCCTACAATGAGCAGTTCTTC
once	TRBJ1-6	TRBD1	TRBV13	CASSPGTGGNYNSPLHF	TGTGCCAGCAGCCCCGGGACAGGGGGCAACTATAATTCACCCCTCCACTTT
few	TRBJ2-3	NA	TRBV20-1	CSAGSGSTDTQYF	TGCAGTGCGGGCAGCGGGAGCACAGATACGCAGTATTTT
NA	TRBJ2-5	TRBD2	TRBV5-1	CASSSRTSGRGQETQYF	TGCGCCAGCAGCTCCCGGACTAGCGGGAGAGGTCAAGAGACCCAGTACTTC
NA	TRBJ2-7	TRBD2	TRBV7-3	CASRPSREGEQYF	TGTGCCAGCAGACCTAGCCGGGAGGGCGAGCAGTACTTC
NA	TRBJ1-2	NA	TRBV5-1	CASSLGGARVNYGYTF	TGCGCCAGCAGCTTGGGGGGGGCGCGAGTCAACTATGGCTACACCTTC
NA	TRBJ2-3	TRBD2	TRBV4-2	CASSHSPSGGADTQYF	TGTGCCAGCAGCCACTCACCCTCCGGGGGGGCAGATACGCAGTATTTT
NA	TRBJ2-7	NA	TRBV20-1	CSASFQGLRRQYF	TGCAGTGCTAGCTTCCAGGGGTTACGAAGGCAGTACTTC
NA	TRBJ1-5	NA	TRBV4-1	CASSQGPGSNQPQHF	TGCGCCAGCAGCCAAGGCCCAGGTAGCAATCAGCCCCAGCATTTT
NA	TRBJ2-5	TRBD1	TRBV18	CASSPLDRVGETQYF	TGTGCCAGCTCACCGCTCGACAGGGTAGGCGAGACCCAGTACTTC
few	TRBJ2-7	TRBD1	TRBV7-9	CASSRNGTGIYEQYF	TGTGCCAGCAGTCGTAACGGGACAGGGATCTACGAGCAGTACTTC
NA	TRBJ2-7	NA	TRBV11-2	CASSFGRDAKPTQYF	TGTGCCAGCAGCTTTGGGCGTGACGCTAAACCCACTCAGTACTTC
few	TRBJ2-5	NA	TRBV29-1	CSVARDTLWEQYF	TGCAGCGTTGCACGGGACACCCTTTGGGAGCAGTACTTC
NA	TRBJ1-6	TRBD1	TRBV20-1	CSAQGTGGNSPLHF	TGCAGTGCTCAAGGGACAGGGGGGAATTCACCCCTCCACTTT
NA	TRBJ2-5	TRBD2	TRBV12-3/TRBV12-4	CASSLGGSGSVVSETQYF	TGTGCCAGCAGTTTAGGAGGTAGCGGGAGTGTGGTTAGCGAGACCCAGTACTTC
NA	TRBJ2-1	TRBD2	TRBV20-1	CSALAGVRNEQFF	TGCAGTGCATTAGCGGGAGTTCGTAATGAGCAGTTCTTC
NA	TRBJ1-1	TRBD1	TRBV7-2	CASSPDRVRAFF	TGTGCCAGCAGCCCCGACAGGGTTCGAGCTTTCTTT
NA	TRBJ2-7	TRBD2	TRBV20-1	CSARVRRRLAGDYEQYF	TGCAGTGCTAGAGTTCGTCGGAGGCTAGCGGGAGACTACGAGCAGTACTTC
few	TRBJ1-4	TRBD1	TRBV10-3	CAIRGQVDEKLFF	TGTGCCATCAGGGGACAGGTAGATGAAAAACTGTTTTTT
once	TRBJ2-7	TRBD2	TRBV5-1	CASSLRWGGDTYEQYF	TGCGCCAGCAGCTTGAGGTGGGGAGGGGATACCTACGAGCAGTACTTC
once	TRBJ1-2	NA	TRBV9	CASSVYREHSNYGYTF	TGTGCCAGCAGCGTCTACAGGGAGCATTCTAACTATGGCTACACCTTC
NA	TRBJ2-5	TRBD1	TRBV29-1	CSARDRALYNEQYF	TGCAGCGCCCGGGACAGGGCCTTATACAATGAGCAGTACTTC
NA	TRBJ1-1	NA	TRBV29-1	CSTWGSDTEAFF	TGCAGTACGTGGGGGAGCGACACTGAAGCTTTCTTT
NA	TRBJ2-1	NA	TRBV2	CASSAISAYNEQFF	TGTGCCAGCAGTGCGATTTCTGCCTACAATGAGCAGTTCTTC
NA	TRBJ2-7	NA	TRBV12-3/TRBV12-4	CASRLGPSYEQYF	TGTGCCAGCAGATTGGGACCCTCCTACGAGCAGTACTTC
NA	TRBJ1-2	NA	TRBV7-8	CASSPAEGFPRGSGYTF	TGTGCCAGCAGCCCAGCCGAGGGATTCCCAAGAGGATCTGGCTACACCTTC
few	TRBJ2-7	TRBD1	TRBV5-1	CASSLAGTGTSEQYF	TGCGCCAGCAGCTTGGCCGGGACAGGGACCTCCGAGCAGTACTTC
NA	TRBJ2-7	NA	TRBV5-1	CAGSLDWDQSYEQYF	TGCGCCGGCAGCTTGGACTGGGACCAGTCCTACGAGCAGTACTTC
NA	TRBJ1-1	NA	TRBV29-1	CSVGSGRSNTEAFF	TGCAGCGTAGGGTCGGGACGGTCGAACACTGAAGCTTTCTTT
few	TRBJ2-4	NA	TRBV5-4	CASEVGGMGKNIQYF	TGTGCCAGCGAAGTCGGGGGAATGGGCAAAAACATTCAGTACTTC
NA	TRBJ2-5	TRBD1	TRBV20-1	CSAYRGQETQYF	TGCAGTGCTTACAGGGGGCAGGAGACCCAGTACTTC
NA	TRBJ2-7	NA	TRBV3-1	CASSQVRHSSYEQYF	TGTGCCAGCAGCCAAGTAAGACACAGCTCCTACGAGCAGTACTTC